The 29 T cell receptor beta chains in this list originate from one sample, sequenced in a study of regulatory T cells in long-lasting Graves disease. Library construction for TCR beta used iRepertoire HTBI primers and Arm-PCR of CDR3 regions. Via MiXCR, TCRdb re-called the multiplex PCR reads, giving one row per CDR3 protein. Here the sample spans a few hundred thousand distinct CDR3 sequences, more than 20% being singletons. This sample's time point: persistent/refractory GD, antithyroid drugs over 5 years with positive TRAb. PBMC-derived RNA was used for the TCR library. The sample consisted of peripheral blood mononuclear cells (PBMCs), taken when the disease was refractory, from a patient treated with antithyroid drugs. These receptors were obtained from a woman in her forties with Graves disease.

A word on this clonotype: This likely comes from a read error, as the CDR3 has no conserved phenylalanine or tryptophan at its end. The chain uses TRBV24-1 and TRBJ1-5; D remains ambiguous. Trimming pared 1 base from V and 7 bases from J, leaving 7 bases between. The CDR3 loop spans 13 amino acids. Germline V gene data show CDR1 as KGHDR and CDR2 as SFDVKD. The CDR3 bases are TGTGCCACCAGTGATTTCGGAGGGCAGCCCCAGCATCTT. Residues: CATSDFGGQPQHL.

The V call is TRBV7-6, the J call TRBJ2-2; D is perhaps TRBD2 (6 bases). CDR1 is SGHVS and CDR2 is FNYEAQ in the germline V gene. The CDR3 covers 18 residues. Between the trimmed V and J ends, which lost 3 bases and 1 base, there was a span of 18 bases. CDR3 protein: CASSLGGFGLLNTGELFF. The CDR3 region has the DNA TGTGCCAGCAGCTTGGGAGGTTTCGGACTCCTGAACACCGGGGAGCTGTTTTTT.

This clonotype has at least ten counts. The chain links TRBV11-2 to TRBJ1-4, with TRBD1 as a possible D gene (5 bases). The CDR3 consists of 17 residues. V was pared by 5 bases and J by 0 bases, with 16 bases between. Per the germline V gene, CDR1 is SGHAT and CDR2 is FQNNGV. The CDR3 nucleotides are TGTGCCAGCAGCATCAGGGCGGTAGCTGCAACTAATGAAAAACTGTTTTTT. Protein product: CASSIRAVAATNEKLFF. The complete variable domain, with remaining parts taken from reference TRBV11-2 and TRBJ1-4, reads EAGVAQSPRYKIIEKRQSVAFWCNPISGHATLYWYQQILGQGPKLLIQFQNNGVVDDSQLPKDRFSAERLKGVDSTLKIQPAKLEDSAVYLCASSIRAVAATNEKLFFGSGTQLSVL.

This clonotype was seen a single time. Compared with germline, one end of the junction differs, possibly owing to a read error. The chain joins TRBV6-5 to TRBJ1-5, with a possible D match to TRBD1 (6 bases). The CDR3 has 20 residues. Germline-derived CDR1 and CDR2 are MNHEY and SVGAGI. The DNA of the CDR3 is TGTGCCGGCAGTTACCCCGCCGGGCGACAGGCGCTGGGGAGCAATCAGCCCCAGCATTTT. It is translated as CAGSYPAGRQALGSNQPQHF.

Notes on this clonotype: Relative to the germline gene, one junction end is altered; a read error may explain this. The V call is TRBV3-1, the J call TRBJ2-5; D is perhaps TRBD2 (5 bases). The CDR3 contains 13 residues. The germline V gene has CDR1 LGHDT and CDR2 YNNKEL (reference sequence). The CDR3 region has the DNA TGTGCCAGCAGCCAAGACGAATGGGGAGAGGAGTTCTTC. Protein product: CASSQDEWGEEFF.

In this sample, this clonotype turned up many times. The genes are TRBV11-2 and TRBJ2-7, with no clear D. The CDR3 extends over 14 amino acids. Germline-derived CDR1 and CDR2 are SGHAT and FQNNGV. V was trimmed by 1 base and J by 2 bases, leaving 9 bases between them. The CDR3 protein is CASSLGTATYEQYF. The CDR3 region has the DNA TGTGCCAGCAGCTTAGGGACGGCCACCTACGAGCAGTACTTC.

About this clonotype: One junction end does not reproduce the germline sequence, and a read error may be involved. The chain is built from TRBV10-3 and TRBJ1-4; D ambiguous. CDR1 ENHRY and CDR2 SYGVKD come from the germline V gene. CDR3 length: 13 residues. Here the CDR3 DNA reads TGTGCCACCAGTGAGTCACGTAATGAAAAACTGTTTTTT. Translation gives CATSESRNEKLFF.

On this clonotype itself: A read error is possible here, since a much larger clone lies one base away. The V and J genes are TRBV7-8 and TRBJ2-5; D unclear. The germline CDR1 and CDR2 sequences are SGHVS and FQNEAQ. The CDR3 has 15 amino acids. The CDR3 loop reads CASSPRQDTQETPYF. In nucleotides, the CDR3 is TGTGCCAGCAGCCCCCGGCAGGATACTCAAGAGACCCCGTACTTC.

In this sample, this clonotype turned up many times. The gene calls are TRBV11-2 and TRBJ1-5, with D unresolved. Germline V gene lookup returns CDR1 SGHAT and CDR2 FQNNGV. The V end was cut by 4 bases, the J end by 5 bases, with 6 bases between. The CDR3 length is 12 residues. CDR3: CASSSYDQPQHF. The CDR3 bases are TGTGCCAGCAGCTCTTACGATCAGCCCCAGCATTTT.

The V and J genes are TRBV28 and TRBJ2-3; TRBD2 aligns across 7 bases. Germline CDR1 and CDR2: MDHEN and SYDVKM. V gave up 3 bases and J gave up 5 bases; unmatched junction bases: 2. This CDR3 region has 13 residues. CDR3: CASSLGGRDTQYF. DNA of the CDR3: TGTGCCAGCAGTTTGGGCGGGAGAGATACGCAGTATTTT.

The J gene is TRBJ2-7, the V gene TRBV28, with 9 bases lining up with TRBD1. This CDR3 contains 15 residues. Germline CDR1 reads MDHEN; CDR2 reads SYDVKM. Trimming took 5 bases from V and 4 from J; bases not matched to a gene: 9. The CDR3 DNA is TGTGCCAGCAGTCACAGGGGGCAAGCTAGGTACGAGCAGTACTTC. It yields the protein CASSHRGQARYEQYF.

This clonotype was observed a few times. This rearrangement joins TRBV20-1 to TRBJ1-2; 7 bases agree with TRBD1. Germline CDR1 reads DFQATT; CDR2 reads SNEGSKA (reference sequence). Trimming took 4 bases from V and 3 from J; bases not matched to a gene: 5. This CDR3 is 13 amino acids long. The CDR3 protein is CSANTGAYYGYTF. CDR3 in DNA: TGCAGTGCTAATACAGGGGCCTACTATGGCTACACCTTC.

This clonotype was seen only once. This chain connects TRBV29-1 to TRBJ2-7; D uncertain. The CDR3 extends over 11 amino acids. Per the germline V gene, CDR1 is SQVTM and CDR2 is ANQGSEA. V was trimmed by 7 bases and J by 3 bases, leaving 10 bases between them. The CDR3 protein is CSGLWGYEQYF. In nucleotides, the CDR3 is TGCAGCGGACTTTGGGGCTACGAGCAGTACTTC.

The chain combines TRBV28 with TRBJ2-5; 8 bases map to TRBD2. J lost 5 bases, V lost 6 bases, and 14 bases had no gene match. Germline-derived CDR1 and CDR2 are MDHEN and SYDVKM. The CDR3 runs to 16 residues. The CDR3 DNA follows: TGTGCCAGCAGCCCAGGAGCGGGGGTGACACGGGAGACCCAGTACTTC. The encoded protein is CASSPGAGVTRETQYF.

This sequence joins TRBV7-6 and TRBJ1-1; 7 bases are shared with TRBD1. The germline gives CDR1 SGHVS, CDR2 FNYEAQ. This CDR3 has 13 amino acids. V gave up 8 bases and J gave up 6 bases; unmatched junction bases: 9. CDR3 loop: CASSGQEISEAFF. CDR3 in DNA: TGTGCCAGCTCAGGACAGGAGATCTCTGAAGCTTTCTTT.

This clonotype was seen ten or more times. The chain employs TRBV20-1 and TRBJ1-1; D is undetermined. The germline V gene has CDR1 DFQATT and CDR2 SNEGSKA (reference sequence). The CDR3 runs to 15 residues. The V end was cut by 5 bases, the J end by 1 base, with 17 bases between. CDR3 residues: CSAHPNLGRNTEAFF. The CDR3 DNA follows: TGCAGTGCTCACCCGAATTTGGGGAGGAACACTGAAGCTTTCTTT.

The chain links TRBV5-1 to TRBJ2-3; no clear D gene. The V end lost 7 bases, the J end lost 2 bases, and 14 bases lay between the germline ends. This CDR3 has 14 amino acids. Germline V gene lookup returns CDR1 SGHRS and CDR2 YFSETQ. This CDR3 is CASASRVYTDTQYF. The CDR3 DNA reads TGCGCCAGCGCCTCAAGAGTTTACACAGATACGCAGTATTTT.

This chain links TRBV29-1 with TRBJ2-7; D possibly matches TRBD1 or TRBD2 (5 bases each). The V and J ends lost 4 bases and 3 bases respectively, with 16 bases between them. CDR3 length: 14 amino acids. The V gene's germline CDR1 is SQVTM and CDR2 ANQGSEA. The CDR3 here is CSVGGNRGVYEQYF. CDR3 nucleotide sequence: TGCAGCGTTGGGGGGAACAGAGGGGTCTACGAGCAGTACTTC.

This clonotype appeared many times. One end of the junction does not line up with germline, which may come from a read error. The chain carries TRBV5-1 and TRBJ2-7; D is uncertain. The CDR3 is made up of 13 amino acids. CDR1 and CDR2 from the germline V gene are SGHRS and YFSETQ. CDR3 DNA sequence: TGTGCCAGCAGCCTACCCGAGGCCTACGAGCAGTACTTC. Translation gives CASSLPEAYEQYF. The variable domain in full, with the rest retrieved from reference TRBV5-1 and TRBJ2-7, is KAGVTQTPRYLIKTRGQQVTLSCSPISGHRSVSWYQQTPGQGLQFLFEYFSETQRNKGNFPGRFSGRQFSNSRSEMNVSTLELGDSALYLCASSLPEAYEQYFGPGTRLTVT.

This clonotype was seen many times. The V call is TRBV11-2, the J call TRBJ2-7; D might be TRBD2 (6 bases). CDR1 is SGHAT and CDR2 is FQNNGV in the germline V gene. CDR3 length: 15 amino acids. Trimming left V 7 bases short and J 6 bases short, with 22 bases between. The chain's CDR3 is CASTAVGGWRGEQYF. The CDR3 DNA sequence: TGTGCCAGCACCGCTGTGGGGGGATGGAGGGGCGAGCAGTACTTC.

Only a few counts were recorded for this clonotype. The V and J genes are TRBV7-2 and TRBJ2-7; D ambiguous. From germline, CDR1 is SGHTA and CDR2 FQGNSA. The V end lost 4 bases, the J end lost 3 bases, and 16 bases lay between the germline ends. CDR3 length equals 15 residues. The CDR3 here is CASSSPPGSYYEQYF. CDR3 coding DNA: TGTGCCAGCAGCTCCCCCCCCGGGTCCTACTACGAGCAGTACTTC.

This clonotype has at least ten counts. The chain carries TRBV29-1 and TRBJ2-7, with TRBD2 as a possible D gene (6 bases). From germline, CDR1 is SQVTM and CDR2 ANQGSEA. The V and J ends lost 2 bases and 6 bases respectively, with 17 bases between them. The CDR3 is made up of 14 amino acids. The CDR3 DNA reads TGCAGCGTTGAACGTCCGGGACTCAGAGGCGAGCAGTACTTC. Protein product: CSVERPGLRGEQYF.

In its sample, this clonotype was seen a few times. V gene TRBV5-1 combines with J gene TRBJ2-7, with 8 bases identical to TRBD1. Germline V gene data show CDR1 as SGHRS and CDR2 as YFSETQ. The CDR3 totals 15 residues. With V trimmed by 4 bases and J by 2 bases, 8 bases remained unmatched. As DNA, the CDR3 is TGCGCCAGCAGCCCAACCGCAGGGGGCGCCTACGAGCAGTACTTC. This gives the protein CASSPTAGGAYEQYF.

The chain joins TRBV7-9 to TRBJ1-1; D perhaps matches TRBD1 (6 bases). V was trimmed by 7 bases and J by 4 bases, leaving 13 bases between them. The CDR3 is made up of 13 amino acids. Germline V gene sequence: CDR1 SEHNR, CDR2 FQNEAQ (reference sequence). CDR3: CASNRAGGTEAFF. The CDR3 DNA reads as TGTGCCAGCAACAGGGCAGGTGGCACTGAAGCTTTCTTT.

This clonotype was found many times. The gene calls are TRBV20-1 and TRBJ2-2, with D unresolved. The CDR3 has 13 residues. CDR1 and CDR2 (germline): DFQATT, SNEGSKA (reference sequence). Trimming cost V 7 bases and J 4 bases, with 13 bases left between them. This CDR3 is CSGGLPGTGELFF. The DNA for the CDR3 is TGCAGTGGTGGTCTCCCGGGCACCGGGGAGCTGTTTTTT.

This clonotype was seen more than once but under ten times. This chain links TRBV13 with TRBJ2-7, with D perhaps TRBD1 (5 bases). Trimming cost V 4 bases and J 2 bases, with 15 bases left between them. The CDR3 contains 15 residues. The germline gives CDR1 PRHDT, CDR2 FYEKMQ (reference sequence). The CDR3 region is CASSSYASTAYEQYF. The CDR3 DNA follows: TGTGCCAGCAGCTCCTACGCCTCGACAGCCTACGAGCAGTACTTC.

This clonotype was seen only once. CDR3 sequence: CASRTDGLNYGYTF. The DNA for the CDR3 is TGTGCCAGCAGGACGGACGGCCTCAACTATGGCTACACCTTC. The rearrangement uses TRBV2 and TRBJ1-2; D uncertain. With 6 bases removed from V and 2 bases from J, the gap between germline ends came to 13 bases. The CDR3 sequence is 14 residues long. Germline V gives CDR1 SNHLY, CDR2 FYNNEI.

This clonotype has more than one count but fewer than ten. The chain links TRBV30 to TRBJ2-7, with D uncertain. Germline loops: CDR1 GTSNPN, CDR2 SVGIG (reference sequence). The CDR3 sequence is 11 residues long. CDR3 in amino acids: CRMIPSYEQYF. The CDR3 DNA follows: TGTAGAATGATTCCCTCCTACGAGCAGTACTTC.

This clonotype was detected ten times or more. V gene TRBV20-1 combines with J gene TRBJ2-4; 13 bases align to TRBD2. Germline V gene sequence: CDR1 DFQATT, CDR2 SNEGSKA (reference sequence). With V trimmed by 2 bases and J by 8 bases, 3 bases remained unmatched. CDR3 length: 14 amino acids. CDR3 protein: CSARRLAGGDIQYF. For the CDR3, the DNA is TGCAGTGCTAGAAGACTAGCGGGAGGAGACATTCAGTACTTC.